The clone carrying this T cell receptor beta chain has a handful of counts. Antigen: not known. This record belongs to a study of beta chain features in type 1 diabetes. Findings and caveats of the study: Since sequencing was performed on cDNA, cells with high TCR expression could be over-represented. More deletions and fewer insertions at VDJ junctions were seen in type 1 diabetes patients. Relative to healthy donors, patients appeared to have naive, central memory and Treg TCRB repertoires that were more similar.

cDNA synthesis used the whole RNA isolate, giving expressed TCRB sequences. Sequencing was performed with immunoSEQ multiplex PCR; in TCRdb, only in-frame clones are kept and a portion is missing. The repertoire has more than 150,000 clones, approximately 9% of them found once; the top ten carry 2% to 3%. CDR1 is SGHRS, CDR2 YFSETQ, per germline. With V trimmed by 4 bases and J by 4 bases, 7 bases remained unmatched. There are 14 residues in the CDR3. The receptor was isolated from a woman aged 18-29 years in good health. J is TRBJ1-1 and V is TRBV5-1, with 7 bases that match TRBD1. The material sequenced was central memory CD4+ T cells from blood. The CDR3 protein is CASSETGIGTEAFF. CDR3 coding DNA: TGCGCCAGCAGCGAGACAGGGATTGGCACTGAAGCTTTCTTT.